Below are 4 T cell receptor beta chains sequenced from a single sample in a study of blood T cell repertoires in COVID-19. This table comes from immunoSEQ multiplex PCR, and its TCRdb copy is limited to in-frame clones, with some not included. The table shows about 200,000 clones, with almost 85% occurring only once. Input material: peripheral blood. The receptor source for this set is a woman aged 50 to 65 with active or convalescent COVID-19.

V usage is TRBV28 and J usage is TRBJ1-6; perhaps TRBD1 as D (5 bases). In germline, CDR1 is MDHEN, CDR2 SYDVKM. CDR3 length: 14 residues. Trimming shortened V by 5 bases and J by 5 bases, and 10 bases separated the two germline ends. This CDR3 reads CASSPQTDNSPLHF. The CDR3 DNA reads as TGTGCCAGCAGTCCCCAGACAGATAATTCACCCCTCCACTTT.

The J gene is TRBJ2-1, the V gene TRBV21-1; the table calls TRBD2, which could not be checked here. TRBV21-1 is an annotated pseudogene. CDR3 size: 15 residues. The CDR3 protein is CARGLAGRSYNEQFF. The CDR3 DNA is TGTGCCCGAGGACTAGCGGGAAGGTCCTACAATGAGCAGTTCTTC.

The rearrangement joins TRBV14 to TRBJ1-2; 10 bases are a match to TRBD1. The trim removed 2 bases at V and 4 bases at J, leaving 10 bases unmatched. The germline CDR1 and CDR2 sequences are SGHDN and FVKESK. The length of the CDR3 is 17 residues. The CDR3 sequence: CASSQRSGTGDGYGYTF. For the CDR3, the DNA is TGTGCCAGCAGCCAACGCTCCGGGACAGGGGACGGCTATGGCTACACCTTC.

The CDR3 spells CASSQDRTFYNEQFF. For the CDR3, the DNA is TGTGCCAGCAGCCAAGATAGGACATTTTACAATGAGCAGTTCTTC. The rearrangement joins TRBV4-2 to TRBJ2-1, with D perhaps matching TRBD1 (5 bases). Germline V gives CDR1 LGHNA, CDR2 YNFKEQ. This CDR3 contains 15 residues. Trimming shortened V by 0 bases and J by 4 bases, and 10 bases separated the two germline ends.